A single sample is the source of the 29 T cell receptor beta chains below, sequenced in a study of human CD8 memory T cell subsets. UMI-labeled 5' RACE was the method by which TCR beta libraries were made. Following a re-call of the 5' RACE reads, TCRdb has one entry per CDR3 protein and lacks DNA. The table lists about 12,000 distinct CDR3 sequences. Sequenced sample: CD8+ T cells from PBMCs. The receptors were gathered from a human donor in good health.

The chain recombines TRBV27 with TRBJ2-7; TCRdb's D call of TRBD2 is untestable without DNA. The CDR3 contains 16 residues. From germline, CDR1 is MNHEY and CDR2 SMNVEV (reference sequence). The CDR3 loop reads CASSLFTSGGSYEQYF.

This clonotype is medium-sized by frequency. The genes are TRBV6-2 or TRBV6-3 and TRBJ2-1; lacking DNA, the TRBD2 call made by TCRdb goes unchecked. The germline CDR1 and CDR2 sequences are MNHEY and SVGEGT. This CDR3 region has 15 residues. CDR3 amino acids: CASSLTSGSYNEQFF.

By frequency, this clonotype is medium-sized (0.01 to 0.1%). The CDR3 protein is CASSLPGFTEAFF. The gene calls are TRBV28 and TRBJ1-1; TCRdb names TRBD1, which stays unverified in the absence of DNA. The germline gives CDR1 MDHEN, CDR2 SYDVKM. The CDR3 totals 13 residues.

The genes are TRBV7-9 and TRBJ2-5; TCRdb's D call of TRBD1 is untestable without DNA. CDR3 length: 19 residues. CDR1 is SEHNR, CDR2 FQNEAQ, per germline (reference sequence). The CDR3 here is CASSSGQGPRGMGQETQYF.

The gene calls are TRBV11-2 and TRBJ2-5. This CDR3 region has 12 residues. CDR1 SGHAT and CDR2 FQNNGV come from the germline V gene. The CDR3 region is CASSSYQETQYF.

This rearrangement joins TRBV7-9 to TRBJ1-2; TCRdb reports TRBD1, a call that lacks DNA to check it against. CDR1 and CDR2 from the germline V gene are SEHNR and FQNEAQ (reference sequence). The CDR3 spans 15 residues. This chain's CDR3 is CASSLGTGGNYGYTF. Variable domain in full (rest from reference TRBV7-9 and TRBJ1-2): DTGVSQNPRHKITKRGQNVTFRCDPISEHNRLYWYRQTLGQGPEFLTYFQNEAQLEKSRLLSDRFSAERPKGSFSTLEIQRTEQGDSAMYLCASSLGTGGNYGYTFGSGTRLTVV.

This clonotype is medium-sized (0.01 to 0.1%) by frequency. The CDR3 sequence: CALGVYNEKLFF. The J gene is TRBJ1-4, the V gene TRBV30. CDR1 is GTSNPN, CDR2 SVGIG, per germline (reference sequence). This CDR3 is 12 amino acids long.

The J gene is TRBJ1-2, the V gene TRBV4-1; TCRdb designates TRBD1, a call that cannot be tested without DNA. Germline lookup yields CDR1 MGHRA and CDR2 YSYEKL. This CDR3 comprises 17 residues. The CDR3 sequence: CASSQVRLTGGGDGYTF.

The CDR3 spells CASSVPTPASGGAENIPYF. The chain is built from TRBV7-2 and TRBJ2-4; TCRdb's assignment of TRBD2 cannot be checked, as there is no DNA. The germline CDR1 and CDR2 sequences are SGHTA and FQGNSA. This CDR3 has 19 amino acids.

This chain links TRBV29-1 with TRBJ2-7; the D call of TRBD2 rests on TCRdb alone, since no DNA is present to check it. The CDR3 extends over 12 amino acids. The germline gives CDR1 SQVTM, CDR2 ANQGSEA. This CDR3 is CSHRDSGYEQYF.

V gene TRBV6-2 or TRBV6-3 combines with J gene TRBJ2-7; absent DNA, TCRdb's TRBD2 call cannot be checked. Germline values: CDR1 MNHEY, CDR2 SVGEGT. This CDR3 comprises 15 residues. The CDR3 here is CASSRPGLAGYEQYF.

The CDR3 region is CASSSRTSGDEQYF. The chain combines TRBV28 with TRBJ2-7; the D gene TCRdb calls, TRBD2, cannot be checked with no DNA. This CDR3 contains 14 residues. In germline, CDR1 is MDHEN, CDR2 SYDVKM. Full variable domain (outside the CDR3, taken from reference TRBV28 and TRBJ2-7): DVKVTQSSRYLVKRTGEKVFLECVQDMDHENMFWYRQDPGLGLRLIYFSYDVKMKEKGDIPEGYSVSREKKERFSLILESASTNQTSMYLCASSSRTSGDEQYFGPGTRLTVT.

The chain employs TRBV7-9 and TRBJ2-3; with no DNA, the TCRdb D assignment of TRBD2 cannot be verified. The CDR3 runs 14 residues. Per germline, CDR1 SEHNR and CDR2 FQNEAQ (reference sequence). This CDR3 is CASSHWTSTDTQYF. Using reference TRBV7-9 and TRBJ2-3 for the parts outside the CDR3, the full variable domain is DTGVSQNPRHKITKRGQNVTFRCDPISEHNRLYWYRQTLGQGPEFLTYFQNEAQLEKSRLLSDRFSAERPKGSFSTLEIQRTEQGDSAMYLCASSHWTSTDTQYFGPGTRLTVL.

The CDR3 loop reads CASSQGSSGRGVDEQFF. The chain is built from TRBV4-3 and TRBJ2-1; the D call of TRBD1 rests on TCRdb alone, since no DNA is present to check it. This CDR3 has 17 amino acids. Germline assignment: CDR1 LGHNA and CDR2 YSLEER.

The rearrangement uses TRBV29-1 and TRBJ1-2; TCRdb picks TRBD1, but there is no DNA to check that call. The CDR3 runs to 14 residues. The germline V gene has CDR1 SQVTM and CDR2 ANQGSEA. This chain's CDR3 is CSVDSGTVHYGYTF.

The CDR3 spells CASSYSGDEQFF. The chain employs TRBV6-5 and TRBJ2-1. This CDR3 is 12 amino acids long. Looked up from germline, CDR1 is MNHEY and CDR2 is SVGAGI.

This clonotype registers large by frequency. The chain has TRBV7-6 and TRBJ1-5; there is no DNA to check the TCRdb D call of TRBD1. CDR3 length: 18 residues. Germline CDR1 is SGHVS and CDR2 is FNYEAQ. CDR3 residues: CASSLEGGQGPGNQPQHF.

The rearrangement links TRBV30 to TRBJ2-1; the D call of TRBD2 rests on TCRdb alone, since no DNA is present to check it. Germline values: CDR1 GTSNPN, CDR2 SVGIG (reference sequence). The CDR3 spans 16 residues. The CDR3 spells CAWNKYPGTSGSEQFF. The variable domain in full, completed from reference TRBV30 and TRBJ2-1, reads SQTIHQWPATLVQPVGSPLSLECTVEGTSNPNLYWYRQAAGRGLQLLFYSVGIGQISSEVPQNLSASRPQDRQFILSSKKLLLSDSGFYLCAWNKYPGTSGSEQFFGPGTRLTVL.

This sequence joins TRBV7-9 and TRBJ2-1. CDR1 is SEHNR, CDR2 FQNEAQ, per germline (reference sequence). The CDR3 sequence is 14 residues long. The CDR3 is CASSLAGLGNEQFF.

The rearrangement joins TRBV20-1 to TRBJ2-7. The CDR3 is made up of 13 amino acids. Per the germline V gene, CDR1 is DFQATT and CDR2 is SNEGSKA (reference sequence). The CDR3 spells CSASDGDSYEQYF.

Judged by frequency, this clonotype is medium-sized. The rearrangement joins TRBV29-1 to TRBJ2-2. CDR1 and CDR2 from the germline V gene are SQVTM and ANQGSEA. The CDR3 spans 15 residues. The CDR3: CSVERREVRAGELFF.

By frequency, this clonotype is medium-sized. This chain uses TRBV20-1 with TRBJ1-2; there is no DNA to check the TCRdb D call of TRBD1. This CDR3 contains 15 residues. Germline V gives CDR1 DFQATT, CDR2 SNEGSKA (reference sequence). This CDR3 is CSAPIGQGWDYGYTF.

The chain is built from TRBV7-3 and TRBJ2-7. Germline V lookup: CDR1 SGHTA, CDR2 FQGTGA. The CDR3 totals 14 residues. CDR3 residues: CASSLDDRSYEQYF.

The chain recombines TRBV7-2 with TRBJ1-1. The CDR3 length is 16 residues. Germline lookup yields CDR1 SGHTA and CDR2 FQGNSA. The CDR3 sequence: CASSLSRSPGNTEAFF.

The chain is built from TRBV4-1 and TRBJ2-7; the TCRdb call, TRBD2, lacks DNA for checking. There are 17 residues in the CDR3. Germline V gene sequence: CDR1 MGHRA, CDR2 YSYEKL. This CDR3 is CASSQEFSGSRAYEQYF.

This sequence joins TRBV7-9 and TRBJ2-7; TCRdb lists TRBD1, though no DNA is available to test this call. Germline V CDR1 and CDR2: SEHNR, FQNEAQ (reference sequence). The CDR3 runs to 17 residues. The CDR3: CASSPRGTGFISYEQYF.

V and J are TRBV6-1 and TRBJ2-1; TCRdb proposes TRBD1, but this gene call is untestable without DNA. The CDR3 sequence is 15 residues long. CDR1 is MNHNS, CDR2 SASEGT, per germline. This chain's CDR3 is CASSDRDRSYNEQFF.

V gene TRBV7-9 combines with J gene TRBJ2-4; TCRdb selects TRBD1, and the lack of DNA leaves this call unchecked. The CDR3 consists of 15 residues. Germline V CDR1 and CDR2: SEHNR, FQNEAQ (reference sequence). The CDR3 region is CASSPSTGRQNIQYF. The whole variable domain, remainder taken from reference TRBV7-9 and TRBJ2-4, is DTGVSQNPRHKITKRGQNVTFRCDPISEHNRLYWYRQTLGQGPEFLTYFQNEAQLEKSRLLSDRFSAERPKGSFSTLEIQRTEQGDSAMYLCASSPSTGRQNIQYFGAGTRLSVL.

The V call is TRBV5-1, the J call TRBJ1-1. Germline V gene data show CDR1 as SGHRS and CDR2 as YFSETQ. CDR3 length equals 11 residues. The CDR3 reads CASRVATEAFF.